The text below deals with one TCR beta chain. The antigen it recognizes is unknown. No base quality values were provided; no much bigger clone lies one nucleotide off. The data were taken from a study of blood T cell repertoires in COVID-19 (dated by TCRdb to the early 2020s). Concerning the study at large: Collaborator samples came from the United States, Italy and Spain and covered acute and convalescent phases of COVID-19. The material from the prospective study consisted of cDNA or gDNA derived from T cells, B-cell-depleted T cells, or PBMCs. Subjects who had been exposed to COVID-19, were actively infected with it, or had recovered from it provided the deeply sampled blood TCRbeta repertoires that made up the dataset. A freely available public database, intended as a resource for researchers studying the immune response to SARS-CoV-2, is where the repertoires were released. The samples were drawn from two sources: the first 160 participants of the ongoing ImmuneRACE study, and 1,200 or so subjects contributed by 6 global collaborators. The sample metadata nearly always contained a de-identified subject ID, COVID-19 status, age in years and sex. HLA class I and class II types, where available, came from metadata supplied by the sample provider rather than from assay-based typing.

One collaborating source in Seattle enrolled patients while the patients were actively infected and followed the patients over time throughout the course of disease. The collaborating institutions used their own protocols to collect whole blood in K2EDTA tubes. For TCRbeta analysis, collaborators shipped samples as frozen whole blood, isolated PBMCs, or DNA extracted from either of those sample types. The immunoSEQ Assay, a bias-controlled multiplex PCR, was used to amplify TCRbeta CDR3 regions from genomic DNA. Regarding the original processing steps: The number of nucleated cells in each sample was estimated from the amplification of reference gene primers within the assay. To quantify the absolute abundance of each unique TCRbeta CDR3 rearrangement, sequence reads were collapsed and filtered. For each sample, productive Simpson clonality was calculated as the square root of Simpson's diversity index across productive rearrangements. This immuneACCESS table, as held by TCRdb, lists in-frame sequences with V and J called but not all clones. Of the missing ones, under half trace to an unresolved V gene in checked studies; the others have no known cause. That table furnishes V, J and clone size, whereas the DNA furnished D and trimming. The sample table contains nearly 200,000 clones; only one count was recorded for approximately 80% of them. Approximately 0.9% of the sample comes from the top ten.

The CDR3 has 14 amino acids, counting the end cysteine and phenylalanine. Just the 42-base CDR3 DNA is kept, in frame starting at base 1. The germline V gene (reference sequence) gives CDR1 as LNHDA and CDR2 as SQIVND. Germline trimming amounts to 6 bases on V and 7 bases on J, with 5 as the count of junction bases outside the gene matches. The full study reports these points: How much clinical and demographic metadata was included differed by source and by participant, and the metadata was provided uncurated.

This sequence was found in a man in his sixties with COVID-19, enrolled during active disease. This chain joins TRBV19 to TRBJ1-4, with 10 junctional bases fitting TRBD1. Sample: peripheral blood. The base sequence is TGTGCCAGTAGAGACAGGGGGCAAGGTGAAAAACTGTTTTTT. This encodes CASRDRGQGEKLFF.